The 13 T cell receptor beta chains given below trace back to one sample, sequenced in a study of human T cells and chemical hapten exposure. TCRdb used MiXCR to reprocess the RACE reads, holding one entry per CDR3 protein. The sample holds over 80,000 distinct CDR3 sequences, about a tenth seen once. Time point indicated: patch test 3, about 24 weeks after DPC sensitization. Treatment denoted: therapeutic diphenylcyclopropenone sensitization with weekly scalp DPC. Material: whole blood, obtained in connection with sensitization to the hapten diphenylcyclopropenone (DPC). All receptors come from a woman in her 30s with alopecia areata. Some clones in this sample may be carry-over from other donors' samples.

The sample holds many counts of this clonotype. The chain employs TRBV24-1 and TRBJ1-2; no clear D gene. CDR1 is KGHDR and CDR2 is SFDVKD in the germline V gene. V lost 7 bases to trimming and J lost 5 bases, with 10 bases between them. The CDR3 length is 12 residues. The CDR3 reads CATRAPIYGYTF. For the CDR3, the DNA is TGTGCCACCAGGGCTCCCATATATGGCTACACCTTC.

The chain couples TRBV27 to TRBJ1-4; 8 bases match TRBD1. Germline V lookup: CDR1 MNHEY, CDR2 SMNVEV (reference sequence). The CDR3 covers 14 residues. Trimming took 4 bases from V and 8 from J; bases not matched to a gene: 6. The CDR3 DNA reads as TGTGCCAGCAGTTCGTGGACAGGGAACGAAAAACTGTTTTTT. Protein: CASSSWTGNEKLFF. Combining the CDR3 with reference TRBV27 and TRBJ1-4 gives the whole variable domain EAQVTQNPRYLITVTGKKLTVTCSQNMNHEYMSWYRQDPGLGLRQIYYSMNVEVTDKGDVPEGYKVSRKEKRNFPLILESPSPNQTSLYFCASSSWTGNEKLFFGSGTQLSVL.

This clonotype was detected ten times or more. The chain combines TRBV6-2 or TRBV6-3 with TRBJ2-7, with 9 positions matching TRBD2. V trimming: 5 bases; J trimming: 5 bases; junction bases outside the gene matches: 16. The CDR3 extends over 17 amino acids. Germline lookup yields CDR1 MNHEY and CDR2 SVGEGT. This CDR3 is CASSPHPGSGRRNEQYF. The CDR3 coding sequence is TGTGCCAGCAGTCCCCACCCGGGTAGCGGGAGAAGAAACGAGCAGTACTTC.

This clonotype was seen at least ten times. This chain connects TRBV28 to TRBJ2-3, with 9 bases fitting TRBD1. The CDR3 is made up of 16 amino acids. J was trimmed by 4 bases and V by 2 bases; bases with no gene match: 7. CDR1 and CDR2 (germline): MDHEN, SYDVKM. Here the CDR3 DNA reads TGTGCCAGCAGTTTAGTCTCGGACAGGGGCTCAGATACGCAGTATTTT. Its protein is CASSLVSDRGSDTQYF. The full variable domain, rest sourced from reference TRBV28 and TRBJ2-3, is DVKVTQSSRYLVKRTGEKVFLECVQDMDHENMFWYRQDPGLGLRLIYFSYDVKMKEKGDIPEGYSVSREKKERFSLILESASTNQTSMYLCASSLVSDRGSDTQYFGPGTRLTVL.

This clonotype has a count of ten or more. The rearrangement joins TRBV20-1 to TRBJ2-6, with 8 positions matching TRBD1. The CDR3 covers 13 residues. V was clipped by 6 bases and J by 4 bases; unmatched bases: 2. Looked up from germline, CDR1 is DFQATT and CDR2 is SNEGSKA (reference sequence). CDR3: CSAQGGGANVLTF. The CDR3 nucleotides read TGCAGTGCACAGGGGGGAGGGGCCAACGTCCTGACTTTC.

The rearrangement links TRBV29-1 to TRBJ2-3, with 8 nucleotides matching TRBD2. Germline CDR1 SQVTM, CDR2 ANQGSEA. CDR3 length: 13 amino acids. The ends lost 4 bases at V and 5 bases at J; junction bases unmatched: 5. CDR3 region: CSVGAGAGDTQYF. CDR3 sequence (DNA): TGCAGCGTTGGAGCGGGAGCTGGAGATACGCAGTATTTT.

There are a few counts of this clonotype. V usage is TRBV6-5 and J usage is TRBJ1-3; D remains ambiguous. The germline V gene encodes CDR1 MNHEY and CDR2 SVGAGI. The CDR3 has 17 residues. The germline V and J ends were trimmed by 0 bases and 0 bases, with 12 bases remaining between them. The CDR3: CASSYSVGSLSGNTIYF. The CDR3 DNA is TGTGCCAGCAGTTACTCGGTCGGCAGCCTCTCTGGAAACACCATATATTTT.

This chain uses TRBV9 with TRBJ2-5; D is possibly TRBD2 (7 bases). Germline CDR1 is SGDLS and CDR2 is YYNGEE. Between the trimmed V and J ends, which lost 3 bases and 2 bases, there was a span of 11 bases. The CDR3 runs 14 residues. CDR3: CASSGRGPQETQYF. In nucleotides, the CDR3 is TGTGCCAGCAGCGGGCGGGGGCCTCAAGAGACCCAGTACTTC.

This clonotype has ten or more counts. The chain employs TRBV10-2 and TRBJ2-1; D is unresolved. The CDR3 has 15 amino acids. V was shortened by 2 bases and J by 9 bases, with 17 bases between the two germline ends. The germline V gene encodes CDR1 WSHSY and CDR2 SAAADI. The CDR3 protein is CASSETPPGPPEQFF. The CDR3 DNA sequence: TGCGCCAGCAGTGAGACTCCCCCCGGCCCACCTGAGCAGTTCTTC.

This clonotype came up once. DNA of the CDR3: TGTGCCATCAGTGATGGAGATCAGCCCCAGCATTTT. It encodes CAISDGDQPQHF. The rearrangement joins TRBV10-3 to TRBJ1-5; D is unclear. CDR3 length equals 12 residues. Trimming pared 3 bases from V and 5 bases from J, leaving 5 bases between. CDR1 is ENHRY and CDR2 is SYGVKD in the germline V gene.

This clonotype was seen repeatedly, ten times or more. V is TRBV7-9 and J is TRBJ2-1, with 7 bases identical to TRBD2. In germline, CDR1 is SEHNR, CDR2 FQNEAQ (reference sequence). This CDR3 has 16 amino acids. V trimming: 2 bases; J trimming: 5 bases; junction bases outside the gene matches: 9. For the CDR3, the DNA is TGTGCCAGCAGCTTACGAAGGCTAGCGGACCACAATGAGCAGTTCTTC. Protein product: CASSLRRLADHNEQFF.

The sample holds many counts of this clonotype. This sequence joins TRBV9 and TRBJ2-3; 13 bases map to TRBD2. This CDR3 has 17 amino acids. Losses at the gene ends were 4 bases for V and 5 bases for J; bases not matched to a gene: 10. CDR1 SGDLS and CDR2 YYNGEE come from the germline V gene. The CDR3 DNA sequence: TGTGCCAGCAGCAGAGGACTAGCGGGAGTGGGTGAAGATACGCAGTATTTT. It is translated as CASSRGLAGVGEDTQYF.

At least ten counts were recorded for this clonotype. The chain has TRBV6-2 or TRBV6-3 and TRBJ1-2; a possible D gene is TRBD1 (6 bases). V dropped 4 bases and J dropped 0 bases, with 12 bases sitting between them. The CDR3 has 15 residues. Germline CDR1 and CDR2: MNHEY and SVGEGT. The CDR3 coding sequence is TGTGCCAGCAGTTCCTGGGGGCTGCCTAACTATGGCTACACCTTC. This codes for CASSSWGLPNYGYTF.